This T cell receptor beta chain was documented in a study of patients and donors after allogeneic stem cell transplantation. Germline loops: CDR1 MNHEY, CDR2 SVGAGI. This CDR3 has 19 amino acids. The germline V and J ends were trimmed by 2 bases and 1 base, with 20 bases remaining between them. A single record per CDR3 protein comes from TCRdb applying MiXCR to the RT-PCR reads. The table shows roughly 940,000 distinct CDR3 sequences, with about 20% occurring only once. This clonotype was seen a handful of times. The clonotype originates from a human donor who was either an allogeneic HSCT recipient or a stem cell or donor lymphocyte infusion donor (not recorded which). It is not recorded whose cells these are; they may come from a transplant donor. This chain connects TRBV6-5 to TRBJ1-4; D remains ambiguous. The specimen sequenced was blood, either unsorted or a sorted T cell fraction (not recorded which). CDR3 sequence: CASSYGFLSRRKTNEKLFF. For the CDR3, the DNA is TGTGCCAGCAGTTACGGATTTCTATCAAGAAGGAAAACTAATGAAAAACTGTTTTTT.